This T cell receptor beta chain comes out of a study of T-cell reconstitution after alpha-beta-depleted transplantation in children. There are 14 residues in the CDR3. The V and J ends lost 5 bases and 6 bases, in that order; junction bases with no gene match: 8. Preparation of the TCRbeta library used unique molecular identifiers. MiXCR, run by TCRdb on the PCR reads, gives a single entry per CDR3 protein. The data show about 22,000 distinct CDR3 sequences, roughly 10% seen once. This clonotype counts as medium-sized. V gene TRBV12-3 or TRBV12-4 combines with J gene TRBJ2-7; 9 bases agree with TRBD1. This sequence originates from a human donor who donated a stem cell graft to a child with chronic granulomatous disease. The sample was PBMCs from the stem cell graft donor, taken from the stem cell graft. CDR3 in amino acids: CASSPPGQGVEQYF. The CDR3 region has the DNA TGTGCCAGCAGTCCTCCGGGACAGGGTGTCGAGCAGTACTTC.